This T cell receptor beta chain was identified in a study of type 1 regulatory T cells. Background on the study: T-allo10 is an in vitro-generated, Tr1-enriched CD4 T cell product specific for alloantigen. Study-level results: Type 1 regulatory T cells had a more restricted TCR repertoire than non-type 1 regulatory T cells.

A single record per CDR3 protein comes from TCRdb applying MiXCR to the reads. The repertoire holds fewer than 80,000 distinct CDR3 sequences, with around 21% as singletons. The germline V gene has CDR1 MDHEN and CDR2 SYDVKM. Losses at the gene ends were 6 bases for V and 4 bases for J; bases not matched to a gene: 9. The CDR3 is 15 amino acids. The sample holds a few counts of this clonotype. What it recognizes is unknown. Sequencing used cultured type 1 regulatory T (Tr1) cells, either the whole culture or a sorted fraction (not recorded which). This receptor was identified in a human donor in good health. The chain is built from TRBV28 and TRBJ2-5, with 9 bases lining up with TRBD1. CDR3 sequence reads: CASRGDRGIIETQYF. CDR3 nucleotides: TGTGCCAGCAGGGGCGACAGGGGGATAATAGAGACCCAGTACTTC. The entire variable domain, with the rest obtained from reference TRBV28 and TRBJ2-5, is as follows: DVKVTQSSRYLVKRTGEKVFLECVQDMDHENMFWYRQDPGLGLRLIYFSYDVKMKEKGDIPEGYSVSREKKERFSLILESASTNQTSMYLCASRGDRGIIETQYFGPGTRLLVL.